This T cell receptor beta chain is from a study of regulatory T cells in long-lasting Graves disease. Indicated time point: newly diagnosed GD, antithyroid drugs for less than 3 months. With RNA extracted from PBMCs as input, the TCR library was made. V was trimmed by 3 bases and J by 5 bases, leaving 9 bases between them. The CDR3 extends over 13 amino acids. Germline values: CDR1 MNHNS, CDR2 SASEGT. This clonotype was counted between two and nine times. CDR3 regions were amplified by Arm-PCR using iRepertoire HTBI primers to build TCR beta libraries. A single record per CDR3 protein comes from TCRdb applying MiXCR to the multiplex PCR reads. The repertoire holds roughly 530,000 distinct CDR3 sequences, about 16% seen once, with roughly 25% in the top ten. The same data also contributed to another study, on T cells in Graves' hyperthyroidism and ophthalmopathy.

The sequence was obtained from a woman aged 35-60 years with Graves disease. The sequencing here drew on peripheral blood mononuclear cells (PBMCs), taken at new diagnosis, from a patient treated with antithyroid drugs. The chain combines TRBV6-1 with TRBJ2-3; tentative D call: TRBD2 (6 bases). The CDR3: CASSDLGGDTQYF. As DNA, the CDR3 is TGTGCCAGCAGTGACCTCGGGGGAGATACGCAGTATTTT.